This T cell receptor beta chain emerged from a study of T cells in Graves' hyperthyroidism and ophthalmopathy. RNA transcripts provided the source from which TCR beta CDR3 regions were amplified. Initially, a first-round RT-PCR of the TCR CDR3 employed the HTBI primer set. TCRdb re-analysed the multiplex PCR reads in MiXCR, keeping a single row per CDR3 protein. The sample carries approximately 400,000 distinct CDR3 sequences, more than 20% recorded once. This clonotype has a handful of counts. What it binds is not known. Study results and limitations: Most thyroid clonotypes with frequency above 0.001 were detected in blood.

The receptor was derived from a man aged 45-60 years with Graves' hyperthyroidism. The sample taken for sequencing was blood.

The CDR3 region is CSARVPGQGLAKNIQYF. The DNA of the CDR3 is TGCAGTGCTAGAGTCCCGGGACAGGGGTTAGCCAAAAACATTCAGTACTTC. The chain carries TRBV20-1 and TRBJ2-4; 10 nucleotides agree with TRBD1. Per germline, CDR1 DFQATT and CDR2 SNEGSKA (reference sequence). The J segment lost 0 bases and the V segment lost 1 base, leaving 6 bases of the junction unmatched. The CDR3 spans 17 residues.